This entry is about one T cell receptor beta chain. This clonotype was recorded at least ten times. What antigen it recognizes has not been identified. Per-base quality was not reported, and no clone a single base away is much larger than it. This entry is derived from a study of Graves' ophthalmopathy and Graves' hyperthyroidism (dated by TCRdb to 2016 to 2019). Regarding the research as a whole: Peripheral blood samples were taken at the time of initial diagnosis, before any treatment was given. In total, over 130 blood samples were TCR-sequenced: 43 ophthalmopathy, 75 hyperthyroidism and some 17 hyperthyroidism-to-ophthalmopathy patients. To explore V-J signatures distinguishing ophthalmopathy from hyperthyroidism, a discovery set of around 97 patients (roughly 44 ophthalmopathy, 55 to 60 stable hyperthyroidism) was enrolled. TCR beta repertoire signatures were used to distinguish Graves' ophthalmopathy from Graves' hyperthyroidism and to predict progression to ophthalmopathy. An independent validation cohort comprised 18 to 20 hyperthyroidism patients and roughly 15 patients who later progressed from hyperthyroidism to ophthalmopathy. After sampling, hyperthyroidism patients received methimazole starting at 30 mg daily, and ophthalmopathy patients received high-dose intravenous methylprednisolone. For training and testing, the 100 patients in the discovery cohort were randomly divided in a 7:3 ratio. T-cell repertoires of thyroid tissue and blood were compared in over 5 hyperthyroidism patients.

Hyperthyroidism was considered stable if no progression to ophthalmopathy occurred within 18 months of follow-up. Patients with hyperthyroidism were aged 18 to 65 years, had been newly diagnosed, and had a disease duration of less than 2 months. Patients with other autoimmune diseases, uncontrolled infections, pregnancy or lactation were excluded. Diagnosis was based on clinical symptoms, serum thyroxine, TRAb, thyroid ultrasound and orbital computed tomography. Using Ficoll-Paque density gradient centrifugation, PBMCs were isolated from roughly 9.2 ml of fresh peripheral blood. Trizol reagent was used to extract the total RNA, and its quality was then checked on an Agilent 2100 Bioanalyzer. General conclusions and limits of the study: Sample size was not statistically predetermined, and group allocation was not concealed from the investigators. In validation, the model predicted ophthalmopathy progression with 70.59% sensitivity and less than 80% specificity; more than ten predicted patients were CT-confirmed with GO in a median of around 6 months. In cross-validation, the 13-signature model distinguished ophthalmopathy from stable hyperthyroidism with approximately 90% sensitivity and around 81% specificity, and in the test set the corresponding values were roughly 78% and 74%. Among expanded thyroid clonotypes with frequency above 0.001, most also showed up in blood, which suggests that blood repertoires may reflect the thyroid immune response.

TCR beta CDR3 regions were amplified from RNA transcripts for repertoire sequencing. The first round was an RT-PCR using HTBI primers with the Qiagen OneStep RT-PCR kit, and this first round was followed by a second-round multiplex PCR, then size selection and purification. The libraries underwent paired-end sequencing with 100 bp reads on an Illumina HiSeq2000. As for how the authors treated the data: Reads were processed with SOAPnuke, discarding reads with adapters, uncalled bases, mean Phred below 15, or no exact constant-primer or identifier match. COPE v1.2.5 was used to merge the high-quality paired reads. Unique nucleotide sequences were defined as clonotypes and aligned to IMGT TRB V, D and J references using MiTCR v1.1. Analysis was restricted to V-J combinations with a frequency above 0.0001, which covered roughly 99% of repertoires. For each V-J combination, a TCR clonal expansion and chaos score was defined as F50 clonal expansion divided by the chaos observed in the TCRdist matrix. Welch's t-statistics and random forest were used to narrow the features down to more than 10 V-J combinations, which were then fed into a naive Bayes classifier. The Morisita-Horn index was used to measure how similar the thyroid and blood repertoires were. Using fastp at Q25 and MiXCR, TCRdb reprocessed the public reads and kept productive beta chains. Each record represents a unique CDR3 protein, reported with the most common genes and DNA among its rows. The V and J calls follow TCRdb's processing rather than the paper's. The table for this sample lists fewer than 650,000 distinct CDR3 sequences; approximately 21% of them were counted only once. The top ten constitute roughly 6.9% of the sample.

Sequenced sample: peripheral blood. This sequence originates from a young woman with stable Graves' hyperthyroidism. Some clones in this sample may be carry-over from other donors' samples. Donor details come from another sample of the same person, matched by shared clones.

The bases read TGTGCCAGCAGCAGAAGTTGGGGGGTGCAAGAGACCCAGTACTTC. Translated, it reads CASSRSWGVQETQYF. The chain was built from TRBV7-2 and TRBJ2-5; the D region possibly corresponds to TRBD2 (6 bases align). Based on the germline V gene, the CDR1 and CDR2 sequences are SGHTA and FQGNSA. The junction carries 15 bases between V and J, which are trimmed by 5 bases and 2 bases respectively. Inclusive of the bounding cysteine and phenylalanine, the CDR3 is 15 residues long. This entry keeps only the CDR3 DNA: 45 bases, framed from base 1.